This is a list of T cell receptor beta chains from one sample in a study of beta chain features in type 1 diabetes. Profiling relied on immunoSEQ multiplex PCR, and the TCRdb table lists in-frame clones only, not all of them. This table has under 300,000 clones, roughly a quarter appearing once. The sequenced sample consisted of naive CD4+ T cells from blood. These receptors were obtained from a woman aged 25 to 39 with type 1 diabetes. Each CDR3 is given with its conserved first and last residue. A D gene is named only where the DNA matches it firmly. A clone size is listed for some rows: how often the clone was seen (once, few, many), or a class if it is expanded.

V	D	J	size	CDR3	DNA
TRBV2	TRBD1	TRBJ1-5	NA	CASSPRDRGNQPQHF	TGTGCCAGCAGTCCCCGGGACAGGGGGAATCAGCCCCAGCATTTT
TRBV9	NA	TRBJ2-6	few	CASSVGGRGANVLTF	TGTGCCAGCAGCGTAGGAGGGAGGGGGGCCAACGTCCTGACTTTC
TRBV18	NA	TRBJ1-5	NA	CASSPGQSNQPQHF	TGTGCCAGCTCACCCGGACAGAGCAATCAGCCCCAGCATTTT
TRBV27	TRBD2	TRBJ2-5	few	CASSLTAGRETQYF	TGTGCCAGCAGTTTAACAGCGGGACGAGAGACCCAGTACTTC
TRBV7-9	TRBD1	TRBJ1-1	NA	CASSPRQGLNTEAFF	TGTGCCAGCAGCCCCCGACAGGGGTTGAACACTGAAGCTTTCTTT
TRBV30	NA	TRBJ2-5	NA	CAWSVLASETQYF	TGTGCCTGGAGTGTACTAGCATCCGAGACCCAGTACTTC
TRBV4-2	TRBD2	TRBJ2-7	few	CASSRGGAGEYEQYF	TGTGCCAGCAGCCGGGGAGGCGCGGGAGAGTACGAGCAGTACTTC
TRBV2	NA	TRBJ2-5	few	CASTYGQETQYF	TGTGCCAGCACCTATGGCCAAGAGACCCAGTACTTC
TRBV2	TRBD1	TRBJ2-7	few	CASSVTGGGQSKGLETYEQYF	TGTGCCAGCAGTGTGACAGGGGGGGGACAGAGCAAGGGGCTAGAGACCTACGAGCAGTACTTC
TRBV2	NA	TRBJ2-2	NA	CASKVGGPTGELFF	TGTGCCAGCAAGGTGGGAGGACCAACCGGGGAGCTGTTTTTT
TRBV25-1	NA	TRBJ2-4	NA	CASSEFLGDIQYF	TGTGCCAGCAGTGAATTCCTCGGGGACATTCAGTACTTC
TRBV4-2	NA	TRBJ2-7	NA	CASSQGFGQGSYEQYF	TGTGCCAGCAGCCAAGGGTTCGGGCAGGGATCCTACGAGCAGTACTTC
TRBV25-1	NA	TRBJ2-7	NA	CASSRVGGTPSEQYF	TGTGCCAGCAGTAGGGTCGGCGGGACTCCTTCCGAGCAGTACTTC
TRBV30	NA	TRBJ2-5	NA	CAWSPGSKETQYF	TGTGCCTGGAGTCCAGGGTCCAAAGAGACCCAGTACTTC
TRBV4-2	TRBD2	TRBJ2-1	few	CASSLTSGNYNEQFF	TGTGCCAGCAGCCTTACTAGCGGGAACTACAATGAGCAGTTCTTC
TRBV7-9	NA	TRBJ2-7	NA	CASTITAGEQYF	TGTGCCAGCACCATAACCGCCGGCGAGCAGTACTTC
TRBV5-1	NA	TRBJ2-2	few	CASSLFMRGRTGELFF	TGCGCCAGCAGCTTGTTTATGCGGGGTCGCACCGGGGAGCTGTTTTTT
TRBV29-1	NA	TRBJ2-7	NA	CSVRGFRYEQYF	TGCAGCGTTAGGGGTTTCAGGTACGAGCAGTACTTC